This TCR beta chain was observed in a study of T cell repertoires in cytomegalovirus infection. Study as a whole: CMV infection together with matching HLA type was indicated by public TCR beta signatures. Whole-study results and caveats: Of the TCR beta families, the public ones yielded a cumulative frequency that identified carriers of CMV plus the relevant HLA. The ex vivo response showed dominance by HLA-C-restricted CMV-specific TCR beta clonotypes.

In TCRdb, the reads were re-called with MiXCR into one record per CDR3 protein. The table shows under 800,000 distinct CDR3 sequences, with approximately 24% occurring only once. The CDR3 length is 16 residues. Trimming shortened V by 0 bases and J by 7 bases, and 16 bases separated the two germline ends. Points on this clonotype: Antigen unknown.

This TCR was sampled from a human donor in good health (CMV status not recorded). Some clones in this sample may be carry-over from other donors' samples. Sequenced input: CD8+ T cells from PBMCs. The chain carries TRBV12-3 or TRBV12-4 and TRBJ1-5; the D gene is possibly TRBD1 (5 bases). CDR3 DNA: TGTGCCAGCAGTTTAGCTTCGGGGCCGCCGGGGCAGCCCCAGCATTTT. Encoded protein: CASSLASGPPGQPQHF.